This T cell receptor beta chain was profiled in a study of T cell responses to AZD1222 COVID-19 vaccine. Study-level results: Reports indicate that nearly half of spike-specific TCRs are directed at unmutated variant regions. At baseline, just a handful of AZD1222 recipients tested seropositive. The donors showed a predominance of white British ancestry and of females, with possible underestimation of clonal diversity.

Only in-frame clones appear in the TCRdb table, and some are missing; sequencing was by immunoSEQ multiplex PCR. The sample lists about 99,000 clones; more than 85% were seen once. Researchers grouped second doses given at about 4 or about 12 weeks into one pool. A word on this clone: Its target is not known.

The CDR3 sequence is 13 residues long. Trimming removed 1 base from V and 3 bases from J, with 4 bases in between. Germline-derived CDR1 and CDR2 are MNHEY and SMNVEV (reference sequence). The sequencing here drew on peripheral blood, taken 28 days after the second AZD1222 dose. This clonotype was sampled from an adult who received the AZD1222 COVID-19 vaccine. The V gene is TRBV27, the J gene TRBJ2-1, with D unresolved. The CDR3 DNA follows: TGTGCCAGCAGTTTATTCCACTACAATGAGCAGTTCTTC. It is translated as CASSLFHYNEQFF.